The rows below give T cell receptor beta chains drawn from one sample of a study of control samples from healthy donors and cancer patients. Here immunoSEQ multiplex PCR was the method, and the copy in TCRdb shows in-frame clones only, minus some. The sample includes 190,000 or so clones, 80% to 95% seen only once; the top ten take over 1.3%. The sample taken for sequencing was blood. Every receptor here comes from a man aged 18 to 30 in good health. The CDR3 runs from the conserved cysteine through the conserved F or W. The D gene is left open where the match is weak. Size is omitted from some rows. Given values are once, few, many or a class for expanded clones.

V	size	J	D	DNA	CDR3
TRBV5-6	.	TRBJ2-6	.	TGTGCCAGCAGCCCGAACGTCCCTGGGGCCAACGTCCTGACTTTC	CASSPNVPGANVLTF
TRBV7-3	.	TRBJ1-1	.	TGTGCCAGCAGCGTCGAGATCGGCGCTGAAGCTTTCTTT	CASSVEIGAEAFF
TRBV27	.	TRBJ2-7	.	TGTGCCAGCAGTTTTGCACGGGGGCCTGCCTACGAGCAGTACTTC	CASSFARGPAYEQYF
TRBV30	once	TRBJ2-7	.	TGTGCCTGGAGTGTAGGGGGACCGTTCGACGAGCAGTACTTC	CAWSVGGPFDEQYF
TRBV18	.	TRBJ1-4	TRBD1	TGTGCCAGCTCACCGGGACAGGGGACTGAAAAACTGTTTTTT	CASSPGQGTEKLFF
TRBV3-1/TRBV3-2	.	TRBJ2-7	.	TGTGCCAGCAGCCAAGCAGGGGTTACCTACGAGCAGTACTTC	CASSQAGVTYEQYF
TRBV11-3	once	TRBJ2-7	TRBD1	TGTGCCAGCAGCTCCAGGGACAGGGGGGACGAGCAGTACTTC	CASSSRDRGDEQYF
TRBV6-1	.	TRBJ2-6	.	TGTGCCAGCAGTGACCCAAGCTCTGGGGCCAACGTCCTGACTTTC	CASSDPSSGANVLTF
TRBV7-9	.	TRBJ1-1	.	TGTGCCAGCAGCCCCCCGGCTAACACTGAAGCTTTCTTT	CASSPPANTEAFF
TRBV7-9	.	TRBJ2-3	TRBD1	TGTGCCAGCAGCCCGCCGGGACAGGGGTCAGATACGCAGTATTTT	CASSPPGQGSDTQYF
TRBV24-1	.	TRBJ1-3	.	TGTGCCACCAGTGATCCTCGGGCTTCGTCAGCTTCCGGAAACACCATATATTTT	CATSDPRASSASGNTIYF
TRBV6-5	.	TRBJ1-5	.	TGTGCCAGCAGGGGGGTTTATAGCAATCAGCCCCAGCATTTT	CASRGVYSNQPQHF
TRBV5-4	once	TRBJ2-1	.	TGTGCCAGCAGCTTAAAAACCGGGGCCGCCTACAATGAGCAGTTCTTC	CASSLKTGAAYNEQFF
TRBV30	.	TRBJ1-1	TRBD1	TGTGCCTGGAGTCTAACCCGGACAGGGGGCAAGTGGGACACTGAAGCTTTCTTT	CAWSLTRTGGKWDTEAFF
TRBV19	.	TRBJ1-5	TRBD1	TGTGCCAGTAGCATCCCACAGGGGGGCCAGCCCCAGCATTTT	CASSIPQGGQPQHF
TRBV5-6	.	TRBJ2-7	TRBD1	TGTGCCAGCAGCATCGAACTTTACAACGGACAGGGGTCATACGAGCAGTACTTC	CASSIELYNGQGSYEQYF
TRBV19	.	TRBJ1-5	.	TGTGCCAGTAGTTTGCAACGACAGGGCAATCAGCCCCAGCATTTT	CASSLQRQGNQPQHF
TRBV10-2	.	TRBJ1-1	.	TGCGCCAGCAGTGAGTTTACGAACACTGAAGCTTTCTTT	CASSEFTNTEAFF